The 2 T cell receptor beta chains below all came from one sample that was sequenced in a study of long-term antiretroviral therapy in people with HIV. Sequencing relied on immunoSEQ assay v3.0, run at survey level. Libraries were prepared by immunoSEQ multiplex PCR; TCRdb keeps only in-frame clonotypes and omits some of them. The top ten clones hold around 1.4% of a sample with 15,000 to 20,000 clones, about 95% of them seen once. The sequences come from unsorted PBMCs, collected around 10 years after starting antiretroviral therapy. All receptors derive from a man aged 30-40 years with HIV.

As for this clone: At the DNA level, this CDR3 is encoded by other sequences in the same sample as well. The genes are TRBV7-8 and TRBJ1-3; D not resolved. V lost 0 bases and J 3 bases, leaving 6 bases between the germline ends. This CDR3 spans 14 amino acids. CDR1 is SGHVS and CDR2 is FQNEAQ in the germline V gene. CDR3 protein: CASSLALSGNTIYF. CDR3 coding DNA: TGTGCCAGCAGCTTAGCACTCAGTGGAAACACCATATATTTT.

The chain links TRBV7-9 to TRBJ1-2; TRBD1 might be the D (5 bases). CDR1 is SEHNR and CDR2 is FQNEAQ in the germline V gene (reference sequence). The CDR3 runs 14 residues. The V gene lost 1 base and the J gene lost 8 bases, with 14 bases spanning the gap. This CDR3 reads CASSLEGRVSGYTF. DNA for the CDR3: TGTGCCAGCAGCTTAGAGGGCAGGGTGAGCGGCTACACCTTC.